This entry concerns a single T cell receptor beta chain. Its antigen remains unknown. These data are taken from a study of regulatory and conventional T cells in RAG deficiency. TCRdb's table, derived via immunoSEQ multiplex PCR, lists solely in-frame clones and lacks some. Here the sample spans roughly 29,000 clones, about 93% being singletons. The CDR3 contains 15 residues. The V and J ends lost 0 bases and 4 bases respectively, with 11 bases between them. Per the germline V gene, CDR1 is SGHKS and CDR2 is YYEKEE (reference sequence). Regulatory T cells were sorted from blood as CD4+ CD25-high CD127-low cells. Study findings and constraints: Patient subsets had shorter CDR3s; Omenn Treg-Tconv overlap exceeded 80%. RAG-deficient patients showed markedly lower Shannon entropy and higher Simpson indices than control T-cell subsets.

The same specimen was also included in a second study, on regulatory T cells. From that report: The primer mix had 52 TRBV and 13 TRBJ primers.

Sequencing was carried out using Tregs sorted from blood. The genes are TRBV5-5 and TRBJ1-3; a possible D gene is TRBD1 (5 bases). The receptor's source is a human donor in good health. The CDR3 reads CASSLVQGAGNTIYF. The CDR3 DNA reads TGTGCCAGCAGCTTGGTTCAGGGAGCCGGAAACACCATATATTTT.